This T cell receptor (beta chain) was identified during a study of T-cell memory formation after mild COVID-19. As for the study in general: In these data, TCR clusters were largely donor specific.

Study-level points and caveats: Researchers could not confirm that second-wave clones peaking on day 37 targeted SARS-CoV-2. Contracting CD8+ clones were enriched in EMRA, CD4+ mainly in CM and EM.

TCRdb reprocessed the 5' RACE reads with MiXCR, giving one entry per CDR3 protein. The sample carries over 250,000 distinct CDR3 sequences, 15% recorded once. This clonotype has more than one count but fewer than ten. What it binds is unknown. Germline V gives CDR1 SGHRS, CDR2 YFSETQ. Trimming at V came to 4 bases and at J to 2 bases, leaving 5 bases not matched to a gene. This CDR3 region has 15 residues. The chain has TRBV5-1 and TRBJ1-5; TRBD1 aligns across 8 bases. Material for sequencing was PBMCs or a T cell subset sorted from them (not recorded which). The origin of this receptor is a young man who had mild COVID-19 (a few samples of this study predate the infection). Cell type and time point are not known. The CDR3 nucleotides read TGCGCCAGCAGCCAGGGGGCAGGAGGCAATCAGCCCCAGCATTTT. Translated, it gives CASSQGAGGNQPQHF.